Below, 17 T cell receptor beta chains from the same sample are listed, as sequenced in a study of shared clonotypes between healthy human individuals (dated by TCRdb to 2020 to 2021). The library was produced with the immunoSEQ multiplex PCR assay. TCRdb mirrors the immuneACCESS table, restricted to in-frame sequences. Some clones are absent from its copies; in checked studies, under half trace to an unresolved V gene, and the reason for the others is unknown. This sample lists under 650,000 clones; roughly 95% were detected once. The ten largest clones take up about 0.064% of the sample. Sequencing used naive CD4+ T cells sorted from blood. What the cell subset or site label conveys for this sample: CD45RA+ positively selected. Receptors were obtained from a woman under 40 in good health.

J is TRBJ2-7 and V is TRBV5-1; D is possibly TRBD1 (5 bases). Germline CDR1 reads SGHRS; CDR2 reads YFSETQ. This CDR3 comprises 14 residues. V shed 2 bases and J shed 2 bases, with 11 bases lying between them. The CDR3 nucleotides read TGCGCCAGCAGCTTAAGACAGCAGCCCTACGAGCAGTACTTC. Residues: CASSLRQQPYEQYF.

The J gene is TRBJ1-2, the V gene TRBV2; 9 bases are shared with TRBD1. V gave up 10 bases and J gave up 1 base; unmatched junction bases: 4. Germline assignment: CDR1 SNHLY and CDR2 FYNNEI. The CDR3 consists of 13 residues. The CDR3 DNA follows: TGTGCCACTCGACAGGGGGTTAACTATGGCTACACCTTC. It encodes CATRQGVNYGYTF.

This chain connects TRBV28 to TRBJ1-2; the D is unclear. The V gene lost 2 bases and the J gene lost 6 bases, with 7 bases spanning the gap. The CDR3 spans 12 residues. Germline V gives CDR1 MDHEN, CDR2 SYDVKM. The CDR3 is CASSLETHGYTF. The CDR3 DNA is TGTGCCAGCAGTTTAGAGACCCATGGCTACACCTTC.

Only one count was recorded for this clone. The J gene is TRBJ2-7, the V gene TRBV5-6, with a possible D match to TRBD2 (5 bases). Germline V gene sequence: CDR1 SGHDT, CDR2 YYEEEE. V lost 0 bases to trimming and J lost 9 bases, with 16 bases between them. This CDR3 region has 14 residues. The CDR3 reads CASSLVSGTGGQYF. The DNA of the CDR3 is TGTGCCAGCAGCTTGGTGTCGGGAACTGGTGGGCAGTACTTC.

The CDR3 sequence: CASRSPAGYEQYF. CDR3 nucleotides: TGTGCCAGCAGGTCCCCTGCGGGCTACGAGCAGTACTTC. The chain couples TRBV11-2 to TRBJ2-7; possible D gene TRBD2, 5 bases. The CDR3 totals 13 residues. Germline loops: CDR1 SGHAT, CDR2 FQNNGV. V shed 6 bases and J shed 3 bases, with 12 bases lying between them.

The chain recombines TRBV19 with TRBJ2-6, with D perhaps given as TRBD1 or TRBD2 (5 bases each). The germline V and J ends were trimmed by 0 bases and 3 bases, with 18 bases remaining between them. The CDR3 runs to 19 residues. Per the germline V gene, CDR1 is LNHDA and CDR2 is SQIVND (reference sequence). The CDR3 loop reads CASSIDHAGRLSGANVLTF. The CDR3 DNA reads as TGTGCCAGTAGTATAGATCACGCAGGGAGATTAAGTGGGGCCAACGTCCTGACTTTC.

The V call is TRBV27, the J call TRBJ2-5; 9 nucleotides line up with TRBD2. The end of the DNA is better explained by TRBJ2-7, so the J call may be wrong. Germline CDR1 reads MNHEY; CDR2 reads SMNVEV (reference sequence). The CDR3 contains 14 residues. The CDR3 nucleotides are TGTGCCAGCAGTAAAGGGACTAGCAGCTACGAGCAGTACTTC. This codes for CASSKGTSSYEQYF.

The rearrangement uses TRBV7-9 and TRBJ1-1; D is perhaps TRBD1 (6 bases). Trimming pared 3 bases from V and 10 bases from J, leaving 15 bases between. This CDR3 has 13 amino acids. Germline CDR1 is SEHNR and CDR2 is FQNEAQ (reference sequence). CDR3 sequence (DNA): TGTGCCAGCAGCTTCGGTCCAGGGGAACCAGCTTTCTTT. Its protein product is CASSFGPGEPAFF.

The chain employs TRBV13 and TRBJ2-3; 14 nucleotides match TRBD2. J was trimmed by 4 bases and V by 4 bases; bases with no gene match: 4. The CDR3 runs 16 residues. CDR1 PRHDT and CDR2 FYEKMQ come from the germline V gene (reference sequence). This CDR3 reads CASSYRLAGGPDTQYF. Written as DNA, the CDR3 is TGTGCCAGCAGCTACAGACTAGCGGGAGGGCCAGATACGCAGTATTTT.

This clone has a single count. CDR3 amino acids: CASSEWGGLGEQYF. The CDR3 coding sequence is TGTGCCAGCAGTGAATGGGGGGGGCTGGGCGAGCAGTACTTC. The V and J genes are TRBV25-1 and TRBJ2-5, with D perhaps TRBD2 (7 bases). The better agreement between TRBJ2-7 and the DNA end casts doubt on the J call. The germline V gene has CDR1 MGHDK and CDR2 SYGVNS. This CDR3 spans 14 amino acids.

V is TRBV27 and J is TRBJ2-7; no clear D gene. This CDR3 has 13 amino acids. Germline CDR1 and CDR2: MNHEY and SMNVEV (reference sequence). Trimming took 6 bases from V and 3 from J, leaving 12 bases between them. CDR3 sequence reads: CASSPGPLYEQYF. In DNA form, the CDR3 reads TGTGCCAGCAGCCCCGGCCCCCTCTACGAGCAGTACTTC.

CDR3 in DNA: TGTGCCAGCTCAGGACAGGAGGAGAACAATGAGCAGTTCTTC. Translating it yields CASSGQEENNEQFF. The chain combines TRBV7-9 with TRBJ2-1; 7 bases agree with TRBD1. The CDR3 is 14 amino acids. Germline V lookup: CDR1 SEHNR, CDR2 FQNEAQ (reference sequence). The V gene end was trimmed by 8 bases and the J gene end by 5 bases; junction bases not matched to a gene: 9.

The chain uses TRBV28 and TRBJ2-3; D unclear. The V end was cut by 1 base, the J end by 3 bases, with 8 bases between. Germline V gene sequence: CDR1 MDHEN, CDR2 SYDVKM. The CDR3 totals 14 residues. The CDR3 loop is CASSLSLGTDTQYF. The CDR3 DNA is TGTGCCAGCAGTTTATCTCTCGGGACAGATACGCAGTATTTT.

The rearrangement joins TRBV27 to TRBJ2-7; TRBD1 is a possible D gene (6 bases). The CDR3 extends over 15 amino acids. CDR1 MNHEY and CDR2 SMNVEV come from the germline V gene (reference sequence). V was pared by 5 bases and J by 4 bases, with 18 bases between. Written as DNA, the CDR3 is TGTGCCAGCAGTCCTGTTACAGGGATAGTGTACGAGCAGTACTTC. Amino acids: CASSPVTGIVYEQYF.

The chain employs TRBV19 and TRBJ2-5, with D maybe TRBD1 (7 bases). Judging by the DNA end, TRBJ2-7 fits better; the J call may be wrong. The V gene's germline CDR1 is LNHDA and CDR2 SQIVND (reference sequence). The CDR3 is 14 amino acids. The CDR3 coding sequence is TGTGCCAGCTCGCGCGGGGACAGCTCCTACGAGCAGTACTTC. It encodes CASSRGDSSYEQYF.

The chain is built from TRBV28 and TRBJ1-6, with D possibly TRBD1 on 5 matching bases. From germline, CDR1 is MDHEN and CDR2 SYDVKM. The CDR3 has 15 amino acids. V lost 4 bases and J lost 7, with 14 bases in between. CDR3 protein: CASSSSGTENSPLHF. Here the CDR3 DNA reads TGTGCCAGCAGTTCCTCCGGGACGGAAAATTCACCCCTCCACTTT.

The rearrangement joins TRBV7-3 to TRBJ2-7; no clear D. CDR1 is SGHTA and CDR2 is FQGTGA in the germline V gene. CDR3 length: 13 amino acids. Deletions cut 4 bases from V and 5 bases from J, with 12 bases between. DNA for the CDR3: TGTGCCAGCAGCTCTGGATTAGGCCACGAGCAGTACTTC. Protein sequence: CASSSGLGHEQYF.